The 32 T cell receptor beta chains below come from one sample, sequenced in a study of chronic HIV infection and antiretroviral therapy. TCRdb re-called the 5' RACE reads through MiXCR, storing one row per CDR3 protein. In the table there are 45,000 to 55,000 distinct CDR3 sequences, over 15% of which are singletons. Sample: peripheral blood. These receptors were obtained from an adult who had HIV and had not received antiretroviral therapy, or was an uninfected healthy control (not recorded which).

Note on this clonotype: One end of the junction is discordant with germline, which a read error may explain. This sequence joins TRBV7-9 and TRBJ2-6, with D unresolved. The CDR3 runs to 15 residues. Germline V gene data show CDR1 as SEHNR and CDR2 as FQNEAQ (reference sequence). CDR3 protein: CASSLDASGANVLTF. As DNA, the CDR3 is TGTGCCAGCAGTTTAGACGCGTCTGGGGCCAACGTCCTGACTTTC.

The chain is built from TRBV28 and TRBJ1-4; D gene unclear. This CDR3 spans 11 amino acids. The V gene's germline CDR1 is MDHEN and CDR2 SYDVKM. V shed 3 bases and J shed 13 bases, with 9 bases lying between them. The CDR3: CASSLGDTLFF. CDR3 DNA sequence: TGTGCCAGCAGTTTGGGCGATACACTGTTTTTT.

The gene calls are TRBV29-1 and TRBJ2-5; TRBD1 aligns across 7 bases. Looked up from germline, CDR1 is SQVTM and CDR2 is ANQGSEA. The V gene end was trimmed by 5 bases and the J gene end by 2 bases; junction bases not matched to a gene: 8. CDR3 size: 14 residues. The CDR3 protein is CSVRVRQGQETQYF. CDR3 DNA sequence: TGCAGCGTTAGAGTGAGACAGGGTCAAGAGACCCAGTACTTC.

This clonotype was observed a handful of times. The chain couples TRBV6-5 to TRBJ1-1; D not resolved. Deletions cut 5 bases from V and 2 bases from J, with 15 bases between. The CDR3 totals 15 residues. In germline, CDR1 is MNHEY, CDR2 SVGAGI. DNA for the CDR3: TGTGCCAGCAGTCGTTCGGCCCCCGTAAACACTGAAGCTTTCTTT. Translated: CASSRSAPVNTEAFF.

A few counts support this clonotype. This rearrangement joins TRBV24-1 to TRBJ2-1; the D is unclear. CDR3 length: 14 residues. Trimming left V 11 bases short and J 4 bases short, with 17 bases between. The germline CDR1 and CDR2 sequences are KGHDR and SFDVKD. The DNA of the CDR3 is TGTGCCATCTCCCTTGCGCCCGGGTACAATGAGCAGTTCTTC. It encodes CAISLAPGYNEQFF.

The V and J genes are TRBV25-1 and TRBJ2-5; TRBD2 agrees at 7 bases. Trimming at V came to 1 base and at J to 7 bases, leaving 3 bases not matched to a gene. Germline V CDR1 and CDR2: MGHDK, SYGVNS. The CDR3 covers 13 residues. The DNA for the CDR3 is TGTGCCAGCAGTGAATCTGGGGGGGGGACCCAGTACTTC. Amino acids: CASSESGGGTQYF.

As DNA, the CDR3 is TGTGCCAGCAGTGAGTATATGCTGGGGTCTGGGGCCAACGTCCTGACTTTC. This encodes CASSEYMLGSGANVLTF. The V and J genes are TRBV6-4 and TRBJ2-6; D is ambiguous. The length of the CDR3 is 17 residues. The germline CDR1 and CDR2 sequences are MRHNA and SNTAGT. Trimming removed 3 bases at V and 1 base at J, with 13 bases between.

This sequence joins TRBV12-3 or TRBV12-4 and TRBJ2-7; D gene ambiguous. Trimming took 5 bases from V and 2 from J, leaving 13 bases between them. The length of the CDR3 is 14 residues. DNA of the CDR3: TGTGCCAGCAGTCCGAGGAACAGACCCTACGAGCAGTACTTC. Its protein product is CASSPRNRPYEQYF.

This clonotype was counted between two and nine times. The chain carries TRBV12-3 or TRBV12-4 and TRBJ1-5; no reliable D call. The CDR3 runs 15 residues. The V gene lost 8 bases and the J gene lost 7 bases, with 21 bases spanning the gap. CDR3 coding DNA: TGTGCCAGCTCAGCCGGGCCCCCGACCGGACAGCCCCAGCATTTT. It encodes CASSAGPPTGQPQHF.

Here the CDR3 reads CASSLDLLSGGTDTQYF. CDR3 DNA sequence: TGTGCCAGCAGCCTCGATCTCCTCTCCGGTGGCACAGATACGCAGTATTTT. This sequence joins TRBV11-2 and TRBJ2-3; D is unresolved. CDR3 length: 17 amino acids. V lost 5 bases, J lost 1 base, and 19 bases lay in between. Germline-derived CDR1 and CDR2 are SGHAT and FQNNGV.

This clonotype was picked up a small number of times. V gene TRBV6-5 combines with J gene TRBJ2-3; 8 bases agree with TRBD2. Trimming at V came to 2 bases and at J to 2 bases, leaving 9 bases not matched to a gene. The germline gives CDR1 MNHEY, CDR2 SVGAGI. CDR3 length: 17 amino acids. This chain's CDR3 is CASSYAPIAGNTDTQYF. The DNA for the CDR3 is TGTGCCAGCAGTTACGCGCCTATAGCGGGAAACACAGATACGCAGTATTTT.

The table lists this clonotype with a few counts. This rearrangement joins TRBV29-1 to TRBJ1-3; D might be TRBD1 (5 bases). With 1 base removed from V and 1 base from J, the gap between germline ends came to 11 bases. This CDR3 has 15 residues. CDR1 and CDR2 from the germline V gene are SQVTM and ANQGSEA. This CDR3 reads CSVEGTGGSGNTIYF. CDR3 in DNA: TGCAGCGTTGAAGGTACAGGAGGTTCTGGAAACACCATATATTTT.

This chain joins TRBV12-3 or TRBV12-4 and TRBJ2-7, with a possible D match to TRBD1 (6 bases). The CDR3 has 12 residues. V was clipped by 5 bases and J by 4 bases, with 9 bases between them. CDR3 region: CASSPQGYEQYF. As DNA, the CDR3 is TGTGCCAGCAGTCCTCAGGGGTACGAGCAGTACTTC.

The chain combines TRBV27 with TRBJ1-5; tentative D call: TRBD1 (6 bases). Trimming shortened V by 6 bases and J by 3 bases, and 18 bases separated the two germline ends. The CDR3 is 16 amino acids. Germline lookup yields CDR1 MNHEY and CDR2 SMNVEV (reference sequence). The CDR3 DNA is TGTGCCAGCAGCTTAACCTCCGGACAGATCAATCAGCCCCAGCATTTT. Encoded protein: CASSLTSGQINQPQHF.

This chain joins TRBV2 and TRBJ2-3; D might be TRBD1 (6 bases). The germline V gene encodes CDR1 SNHLY and CDR2 FYNNEI. The germline V and J ends were trimmed by 7 bases and 0 bases, with 8 bases remaining between them. This CDR3 is built from 13 residues. For the CDR3, the DNA is TGTGCCAGCAACAGGGACAGCACAGATACGCAGTATTTT. Amino acids: CASNRDSTDTQYF. Supplemented by reference TRBV2 and TRBJ2-3, the full variable domain reads EPEVTQTPSHQVTQMGQEVILRCVPISNHLYFYWYRQILGQKVEFLVSFYNNEISEKSEIFDDQFSVERPDGSNFTLKIRSTKLEDSAMYFCASNRDSTDTQYFGPGTRLTVL.

This clonotype was counted only a few times. This chain links TRBV28 with TRBJ2-2, with a possible D match to TRBD1 (6 bases). The CDR3 length is 16 residues. Germline loops: CDR1 MDHEN, CDR2 SYDVKM. With 7 bases removed from V and 4 bases from J, the gap between germline ends came to 19 bases. The CDR3 DNA reads as TGTGCCAGCACCCTCCAACAGGGTCTTTCCACCGGGGAGCTGTTTTTT. Translating gives CASTLQQGLSTGELFF. Using reference TRBV28 and TRBJ2-2 for the parts outside the CDR3, the full variable domain is DVKVTQSSRYLVKRTGEKVFLECVQDMDHENMFWYRQDPGLGLRLIYFSYDVKMKEKGDIPEGYSVSREKKERFSLILESASTNQTSMYLCASTLQQGLSTGELFFGEGSRLTVL.

The V gene is TRBV5-1, the J gene TRBJ1-3; D is unclear. Per the germline V gene, CDR1 is SGHRS and CDR2 is YFSETQ. The CDR3 loop spans 16 amino acids. The V and J ends lost 0 bases and 0 bases respectively, with 10 bases between them. Here the CDR3 DNA reads TGCGCCAGCAGCTTGGCCGGACGGAACTCTGGAAACACCATATATTTT. Protein: CASSLAGRNSGNTIYF.

CDR3 region: CSARGQGVSIQYF. For the CDR3, the DNA is TGCAGTGCTAGAGGACAGGGAGTTAGCATTCAGTACTTC. This rearrangement joins TRBV20-1 to TRBJ2-4, with 7 bases matching TRBD1. After removal of 1 base from V and 9 bases from J, the junction contained 6 bases not matched to a gene. Germline V gene sequence: CDR1 DFQATT, CDR2 SNEGSKA (reference sequence). The CDR3 runs to 13 residues.

The chain combines TRBV2 with TRBJ2-6; D is undetermined. Trimming left V 7 bases short and J 0 bases short, with 10 bases between. The CDR3 totals 15 residues. Germline-derived CDR1 and CDR2 are SNHLY and FYNNEI. The CDR3 DNA reads as TGTGCCAGCAACCCTCAGTCCTCTGGGGCCAACGTCCTGACTTTC. The encoded protein is CASNPQSSGANVLTF.

As for this clonotype: An end of the junction does not agree with germline; a read error may underlie this. V usage is TRBV6-4 and J usage is TRBJ1-1, with no clear D. The CDR3 covers 13 residues. Germline CDR1 MRHNA, CDR2 SNTAGT. The CDR3 protein is CASSDLKVAEAFF. In DNA, the CDR3 is TGTGCCAGCAGTGACTTGAAGGTAGCTGAGGCTTTCTTT.

This clonotype appeared many times. The rearrangement links TRBV29-1 to TRBJ1-1; 7 nucleotides align to TRBD1. Germline trimming cut 0 bases from V and 11 bases from J; bases unmatched to any gene: 15. The germline CDR1 and CDR2 sequences are SQVTM and ANQGSEA. The CDR3 extends over 15 amino acids. The CDR3 loop is CSVEDPGSAGGIAFF. The CDR3 DNA reads TGCAGCGTTGAAGATCCGGGTTCGGCAGGGGGTATTGCTTTCTTT.

The rearrangement uses TRBV4-1 and TRBJ2-6; a possible D gene is TRBD1 (6 bases). Trimming removed 3 bases at V and 0 bases at J, with 6 bases between. The germline V gene encodes CDR1 MGHRA and CDR2 YSYEKL. This CDR3 is 15 amino acids long. CDR3 loop: CASSHRGSGANVLTF. For the CDR3, the DNA is TGCGCCAGCAGCCACAGGGGCTCTGGGGCCAACGTCCTGACTTTC.

This clonotype has more than one count but fewer than ten. The J gene is TRBJ2-1, the V gene TRBV29-1; 14 bases line up with TRBD2. The CDR3 extends over 15 amino acids. J was trimmed by 9 bases and V by 4 bases; bases with no gene match: 8. The germline V gene has CDR1 SQVTM and CDR2 ANQGSEA. The CDR3 is CSVAPGLAGALEQFF. The DNA of the CDR3 is TGCAGCGTTGCCCCGGGACTAGCGGGAGCTCTTGAGCAGTTCTTC.

This clonotype appeared a few times. The chain uses TRBV29-1 and TRBJ2-3, with 8 positions matching TRBD2. Germline values: CDR1 SQVTM, CDR2 ANQGSEA. V trimming: 7 bases; J trimming: 2 bases; junction bases outside the gene matches: 5. The CDR3 is made up of 13 amino acids. The CDR3 loop reads CSARLANTDTQYF. Written as DNA, the CDR3 is TGCAGCGCACGACTAGCGAACACAGATACGCAGTATTTT.

Only a few counts were recorded for this clonotype. The CDR3 DNA sequence: TGTGCCAGCAGCCAAGAGACAGGGGAGGATGCTGAGCAGTTCTTC. It specifies CASSQETGEDAEQFF. The rearrangement links TRBV3-1 to TRBJ2-1, with 8 bases lining up with TRBD1. Germline CDR1 LGHDT, CDR2 YNNKEL (reference sequence). Germline trimming cut 0 bases from V and 9 bases from J; bases unmatched to any gene: 7. CDR3 length equals 15 residues.

In its sample, this clonotype was seen a few times. This rearrangement joins TRBV5-1 to TRBJ2-7; 9 bases align to TRBD1. The germline V gene encodes CDR1 SGHRS and CDR2 YFSETQ. V lost 0 bases to trimming and J lost 3 bases; unmatched junction nucleotides: 10. There are 17 residues in the CDR3. The CDR3 is CASSLVPPGQGDYEQYF. CDR3 coding DNA: TGCGCCAGCAGCTTGGTCCCCCCGGGACAGGGAGACTACGAGCAGTACTTC.

J is TRBJ2-3 and V is TRBV27; 7 bases align to TRBD2. Unmatched junction bases numbered 20, after V lost 7 bases and J lost 10 bases. This CDR3 region has 16 residues. The germline V gene encodes CDR1 MNHEY and CDR2 SMNVEV (reference sequence). The DNA of the CDR3 is TGTGCCAGCACTTCCCTAGCGGAGGACTTCCGGAAGGCGCAGTATTTT. Translation: CASTSLAEDFRKAQYF.

V is TRBV10-3 and J is TRBJ2-3; 10 bases match TRBD2. CDR1 and CDR2 (germline): ENHRY, SYGVKD. J gave up 4 bases and V 7 bases, and 5 bases lay outside the gene matches. This CDR3 has 14 residues. CDR3 bases: TGTGCCATCAACTCAGCGGGAGGGGCAGATACGCAGTATTTT. It encodes CAINSAGGADTQYF.

The chain employs TRBV5-1 and TRBJ1-4; 7 bases map to TRBD1. Germline CDR1 and CDR2: SGHRS and YFSETQ. CDR3 length: 14 amino acids. J gave up 3 bases and V 4 bases, and 3 bases lay outside the gene matches. The CDR3 loop is CASSRDRSNEKLFF. The DNA of the CDR3 is TGCGCCAGCAGCAGGGACAGATCTAATGAAAAACTGTTTTTT. Supplemented by reference TRBV5-1 and TRBJ1-4, the full variable domain reads KAGVTQTPRYLIKTRGQQVTLSCSPISGHRSVSWYQQTPGQGLQFLFEYFSETQRNKGNFPGRFSGRQFSNSRSEMNVSTLELGDSALYLCASSRDRSNEKLFFGSGTQLSVL.

V and J are TRBV10-1 and TRBJ2-3; D is undetermined. The germline V gene has CDR1 WNHNN and CDR2 SYGVQD (reference sequence). V was trimmed by 0 bases and J by 2 bases, leaving 6 bases between them. The CDR3 has 14 amino acids. DNA of the CDR3: TGCGCCAGCAGTGAGTCTTCTAACACAGATACGCAGTATTTT. The encoded protein is CASSESSNTDTQYF.

With respect to this clonotype: Germline and junction disagree at one end, which may indicate a read error. The rearrangement uses TRBV28 and TRBJ1-2, with D possibly TRBD1 on 6 matching bases. CDR3 length: 15 residues. Germline-derived CDR1 and CDR2 are MDHEN and SYDVKM. CDR3 loop: CACSSFGGRSNGYTF. CDR3 coding DNA: TGTGCCTGCAGTTCCTTTGGGGGCAGAAGTAATGGCTACACCTTC.

This sequence joins TRBV2 and TRBJ2-2; 9 nucleotides match TRBD1. The CDR3 is made up of 15 amino acids. Germline V gene data show CDR1 as SNHLY and CDR2 as FYNNEI. Unmatched junction bases numbered 12, after V lost 6 bases and J lost 10 bases. The CDR3 region is CASSHEGQGREELFF. The CDR3 DNA reads as TGTGCCAGCAGCCATGAGGGACAGGGAAGGGAGGAGCTGTTTTTT.